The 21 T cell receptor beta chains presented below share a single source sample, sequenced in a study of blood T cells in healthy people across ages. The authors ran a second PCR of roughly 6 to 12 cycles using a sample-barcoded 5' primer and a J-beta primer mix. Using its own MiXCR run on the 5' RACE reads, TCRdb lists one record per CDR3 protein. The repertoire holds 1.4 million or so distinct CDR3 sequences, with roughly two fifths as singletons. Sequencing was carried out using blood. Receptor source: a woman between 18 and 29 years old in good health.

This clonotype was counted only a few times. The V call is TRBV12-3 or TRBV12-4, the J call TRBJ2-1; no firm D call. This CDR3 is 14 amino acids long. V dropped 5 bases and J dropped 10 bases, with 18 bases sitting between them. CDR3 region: CASSTRLSRSEQFF. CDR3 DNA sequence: TGTGCCAGCAGTACCCGGCTCTCCCGGAGCGAGCAGTTCTTC.

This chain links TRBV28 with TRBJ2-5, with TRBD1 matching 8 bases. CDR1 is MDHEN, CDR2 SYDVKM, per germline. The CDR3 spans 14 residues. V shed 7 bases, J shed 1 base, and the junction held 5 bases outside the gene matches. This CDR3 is CASTAQGAQETQYF. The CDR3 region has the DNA TGTGCCAGCACCGCCCAGGGGGCCCAAGAGACCCAGTACTTC.

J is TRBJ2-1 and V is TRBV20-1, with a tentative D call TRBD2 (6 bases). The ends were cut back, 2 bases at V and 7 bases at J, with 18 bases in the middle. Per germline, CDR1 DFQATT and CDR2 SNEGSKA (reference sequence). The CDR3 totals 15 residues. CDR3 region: CSARPSAILRNEQFF. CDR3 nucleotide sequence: TGCAGTGCTAGACCTAGCGCGATCTTGCGGAATGAGCAGTTCTTC.

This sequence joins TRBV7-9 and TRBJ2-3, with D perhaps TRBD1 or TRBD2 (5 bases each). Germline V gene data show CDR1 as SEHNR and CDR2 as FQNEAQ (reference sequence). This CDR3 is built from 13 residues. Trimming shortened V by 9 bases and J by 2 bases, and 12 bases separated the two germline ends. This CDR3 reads CASLGENTDTQYF. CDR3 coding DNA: TGTGCCAGTCTAGGGGAGAACACAGATACGCAGTATTTT. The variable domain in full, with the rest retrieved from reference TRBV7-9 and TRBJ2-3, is DTGVSQNPRHKITKRGQNVTFRCDPISEHNRLYWYRQTLGQGPEFLTYFQNEAQLEKSRLLSDRFSAERPKGSFSTLEIQRTEQGDSAMYLCASLGENTDTQYFGPGTRLTVL.

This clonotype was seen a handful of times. Here the CDR3 DNA reads TGTGCCAGCAGAGGTAGCGGGAGTCTAACCTACAATGAGCAGTTCTTC. This translates into CASRGSGSLTYNEQFF. The V call is TRBV6-5, the J call TRBJ2-1; 9 positions agree with TRBD2. The germline CDR1 and CDR2 sequences are MNHEY and SVGAGI. There are 16 residues in the CDR3. V was clipped by 6 bases and J by 2 bases; unmatched bases: 8.

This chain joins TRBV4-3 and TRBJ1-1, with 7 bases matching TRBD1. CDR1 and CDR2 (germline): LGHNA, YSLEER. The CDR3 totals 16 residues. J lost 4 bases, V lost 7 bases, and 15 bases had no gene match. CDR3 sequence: CASKAVEGAEGTEAFF. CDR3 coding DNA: TGCGCCAGCAAGGCGGTGGAGGGGGCGGAGGGCACTGAAGCTTTCTTT.

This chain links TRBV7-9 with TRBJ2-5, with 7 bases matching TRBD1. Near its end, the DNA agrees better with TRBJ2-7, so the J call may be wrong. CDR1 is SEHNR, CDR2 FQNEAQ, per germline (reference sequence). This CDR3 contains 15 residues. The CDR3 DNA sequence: TGTGCCAGCAGCCCGAGAGACAGGGAAGGCAACGAGCAGTACTTC. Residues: CASSPRDREGNEQYF.

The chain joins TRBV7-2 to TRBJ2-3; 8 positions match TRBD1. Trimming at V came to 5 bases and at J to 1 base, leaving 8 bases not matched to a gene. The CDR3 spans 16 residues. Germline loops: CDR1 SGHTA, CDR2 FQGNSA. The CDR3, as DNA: TGTGCCAGCAGCAGAGGGACAGGCCTTGGCACAGATACGCAGTATTTT. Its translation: CASSRGTGLGTDTQYF.

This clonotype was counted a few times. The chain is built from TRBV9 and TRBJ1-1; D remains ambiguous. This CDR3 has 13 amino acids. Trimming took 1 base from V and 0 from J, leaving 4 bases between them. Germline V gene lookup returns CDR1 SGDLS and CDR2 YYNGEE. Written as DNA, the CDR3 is TGTGCCAGCAGCGTATCCATGAACACTGAAGCTTTCTTT. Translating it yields CASSVSMNTEAFF.

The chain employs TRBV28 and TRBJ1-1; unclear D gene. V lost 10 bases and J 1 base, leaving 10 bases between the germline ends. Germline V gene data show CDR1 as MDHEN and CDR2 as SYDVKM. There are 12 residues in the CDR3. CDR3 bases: TGTGCCATCTACCCAGCGAACACTGAAGCTTTCTTT. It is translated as CAIYPANTEAFF.

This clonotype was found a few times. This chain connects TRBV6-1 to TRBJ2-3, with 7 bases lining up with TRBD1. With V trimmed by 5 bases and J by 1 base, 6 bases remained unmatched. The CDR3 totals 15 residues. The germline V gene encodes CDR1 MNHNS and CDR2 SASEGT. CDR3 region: CASSRQGRGTDTQYF. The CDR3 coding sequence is TGTGCCAGCAGTAGACAGGGTAGGGGCACAGATACGCAGTATTTT.

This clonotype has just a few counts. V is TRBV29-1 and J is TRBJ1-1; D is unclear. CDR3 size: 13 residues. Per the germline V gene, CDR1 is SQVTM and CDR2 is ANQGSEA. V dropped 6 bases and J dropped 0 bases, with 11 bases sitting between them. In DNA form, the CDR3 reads TGCAGCGTGTCCCCCCTGGTGAACACTGAAGCTTTCTTT. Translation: CSVSPLVNTEAFF.

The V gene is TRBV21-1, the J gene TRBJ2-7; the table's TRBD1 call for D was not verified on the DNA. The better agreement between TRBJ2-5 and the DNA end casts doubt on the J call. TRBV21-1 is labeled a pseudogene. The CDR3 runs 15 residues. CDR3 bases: TGTGCCAGCAGCAAAGGGGTGGACATTACGGAGACCCAGTACTTC. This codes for CASSKGVDITETQYF.

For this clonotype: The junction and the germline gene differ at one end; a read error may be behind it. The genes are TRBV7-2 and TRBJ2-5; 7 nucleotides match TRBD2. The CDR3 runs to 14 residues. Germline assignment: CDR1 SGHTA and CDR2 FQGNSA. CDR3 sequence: CASSLAAHQETQYF. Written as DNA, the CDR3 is TGTGCCAGCAGCCTAGCGGCCCACCAAGAGACCCAGTACTTC.

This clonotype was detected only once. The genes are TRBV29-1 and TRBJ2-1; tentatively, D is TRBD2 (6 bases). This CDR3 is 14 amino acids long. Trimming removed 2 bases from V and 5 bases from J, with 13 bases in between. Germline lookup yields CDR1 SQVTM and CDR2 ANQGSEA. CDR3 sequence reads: CSVEPGVRDNEQFF. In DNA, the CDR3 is TGCAGCGTTGAACCGGGAGTCCGCGACAATGAGCAGTTCTTC.

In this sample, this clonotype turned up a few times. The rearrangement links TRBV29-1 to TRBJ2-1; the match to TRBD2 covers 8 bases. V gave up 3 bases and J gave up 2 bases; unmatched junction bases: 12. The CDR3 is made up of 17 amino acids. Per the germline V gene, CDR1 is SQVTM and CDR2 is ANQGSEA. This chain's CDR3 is CSVEGMGGGGPYNEQFF. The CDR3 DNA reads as TGCAGCGTTGAGGGGATGGGGGGCGGGGGGCCCTACAATGAGCAGTTCTTC.

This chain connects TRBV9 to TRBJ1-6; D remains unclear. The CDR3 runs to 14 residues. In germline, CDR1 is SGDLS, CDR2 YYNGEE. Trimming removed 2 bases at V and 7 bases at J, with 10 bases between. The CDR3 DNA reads TGTGCCAGCAGCGTGGGCACGGGGAATTCACCCCTCCACTTT. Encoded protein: CASSVGTGNSPLHF.

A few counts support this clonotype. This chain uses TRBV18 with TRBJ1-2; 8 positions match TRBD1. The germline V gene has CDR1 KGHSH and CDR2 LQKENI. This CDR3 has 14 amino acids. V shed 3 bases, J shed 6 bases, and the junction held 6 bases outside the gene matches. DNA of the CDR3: TGTGCCAGCTCACCTAACGGACAGGGTAATGGCTACACCTTC. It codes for CASSPNGQGNGYTF.

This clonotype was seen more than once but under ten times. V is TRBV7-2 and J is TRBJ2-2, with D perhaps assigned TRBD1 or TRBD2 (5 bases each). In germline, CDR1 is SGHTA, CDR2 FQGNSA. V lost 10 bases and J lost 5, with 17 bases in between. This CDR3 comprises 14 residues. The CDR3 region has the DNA TGTGCCACCAGAGGGGAATCGGGGACCGGGGAGCTGTTTTTT. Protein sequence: CATRGESGTGELFF.

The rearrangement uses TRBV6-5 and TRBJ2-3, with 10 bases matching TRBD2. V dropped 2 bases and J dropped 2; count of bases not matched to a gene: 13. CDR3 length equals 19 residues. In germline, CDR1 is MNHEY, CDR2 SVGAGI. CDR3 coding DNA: TGTGCCAGCAGTTACAGGCTAGCGGGGGCCTTACGAGACACAGATACGCAGTATTTT. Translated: CASSYRLAGALRDTDTQYF.

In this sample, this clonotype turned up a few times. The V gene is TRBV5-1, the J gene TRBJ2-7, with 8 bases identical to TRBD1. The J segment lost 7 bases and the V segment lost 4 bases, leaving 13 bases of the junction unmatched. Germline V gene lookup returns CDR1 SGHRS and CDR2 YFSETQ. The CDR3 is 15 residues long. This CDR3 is CASSPGTGNYNEQYF. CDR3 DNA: TGCGCCAGCAGCCCGGGGACAGGAAACTACAATGAGCAGTACTTC.